This T cell receptor (beta chain) is from a study of blood T cell repertoires in COVID-19. As handled by the study authors: Nucleated cell number was recorded as an estimate derived from reference gene primer amplification. The table came from immunoSEQ multiplex PCR; TCRdb's copy has only in-frame clones and leaves some out. V and J calls plus clone size are reproduced from that table; the DNA served to infer D and trimming. The sample has roughly 160,000 clones; about 83% are singletons. This clone occurred a few times. CDR1 and CDR2 from the germline V gene are LGHNA and YNFKEQ. The CDR3 loop spans 14 amino acids. Germline trimming cut 1 base from V and 7 bases from J; bases unmatched to any gene: 2.

Sequencing used peripheral blood. The receptor was isolated from a woman between 70 and 85 years old who had recovered from COVID-19. The rearrangement joins TRBV4-2 to TRBJ1-2; TRBD1 matches 11 bases. The CDR3: CASSQAGTGGGYTF. The CDR3 DNA is TGTGCCAGCAGCCAAGCCGGGACAGGGGGTGGCTACACCTTC.